This is a list of T cell receptor beta chains from one sample in a study of beta chain features in type 1 diabetes. The data were produced by immunoSEQ multiplex PCR, yet TCRdb's version contains in-frame clones alone and is incomplete. The repertoire holds about 260,000 clones, with about 71% as singletons. Sequencing used naive CD4+ T cells from blood. The receptors here all came from a man aged 30 to 39 in good health. The CDR3 runs from the conserved cysteine through the conserved F or W. D genes are given only for firm matches. Size values are once, few and many counts, or a class for expanded clones, and some rows have none.

>TRBJ2-7|-|TRBV30|-
TGTGCCTGGAGCGACTCAGGGGTTTTTACCGAGCAGTACTTC
CAWSDSGVFTEQYF
>TRBJ2-4|-|TRBV18|few
TGTGCCAGCTCACCGGATCAGGGCGTCTTTCAGTACTTC
CASSPDQGVFQYF
>TRBJ2-3|-|TRBV11-2|-
TGTGCCAGCAGCGAGGCCCCTAAGGGGCCAGATACGCAGTATTTT
CASSEAPKGPDTQYF
>TRBJ2-1|-|TRBV6-6|-
TGTGCCAGCAGTTACTCCCAGATCTACAATGAGCAGTTCTTC
CASSYSQIYNEQFF
>TRBJ2-3|-|TRBV28|-
TGTGCCAGCAGGGTCAGGGGTGGGAGCACAGATACGCAGTATTTT
CASRVRGGSTDTQYF
>TRBJ1-1|TRBD1|TRBV29-1|-
TGCAGCGTGAAGACAGGGGCACTTGAAGCTTTCTTT
CSVKTGALEAFF
>TRBJ2-6|-|TRBV5-6|-
TGTGCCAGCAGGAGTCCAGGATCTGGGGCCAACGTCCTGACTTTC
CASRSPGSGANVLTF
>TRBJ2-7|-|TRBV30|once
TGTGCCTCCCAGGCGGTGGGCAGCGAGCAGTACTTC
CASQAVGSEQYF
>TRBJ2-7|-|TRBV27|-
TGTGCCAGCAGTACACAAACTTCGAAGATCTCCTACGAGCAGTACTTC
CASSTQTSKISYEQYF
>TRBJ1-2|TRBD1|TRBV9|-
TGTGCCAGCAGCGTAGGAGGGACAGACTATGGCTACACCTTC
CASSVGGTDYGYTF
>TRBJ2-1|-|TRBV4-1|-
TGCGCCAGCAGCCAAGATCAAGGCTGGTACAATGAGCAGTTCTTC
CASSQDQGWYNEQFF
>TRBJ1-3|TRBD1|TRBV2|-
TGTGCCAGCAGTTTGGACAGGCCTGGAAACACCATATATTTT
CASSLDRPGNTIYF
>TRBJ2-4|-|TRBV5-4|-
TGTGCCAGCAGCTTAGGGCTAGACTCCCTACTTCAGTACTTC
CASSLGLDSLLQYF
>TRBJ1-1|TRBD1|TRBV18|-
TGTGCCAGCTCACCGGGACAGGCGAACACTGAAGCTTTCTTT
CASSPGQANTEAFF
>TRBJ1-1|-|TRBV7-2|-
TGTGCCAGCAGCCCCAAGAGGACTGAAGCTTTCTTT
CASSPKRTEAFF
>TRBJ2-3|-|TRBV25-1|-
TGTGCCAGCAGTGAGATGGACAGCACAGATACGCAGTATTTT
CASSEMDSTDTQYF
>TRBJ1-2|-|TRBV21-1|once
TGTGCCAGCAGCAAGGAAAATCACGGGGGGTCTACCCTTTATGGCTACACCTTC
CASSKENHGGSTLYGYTF
>TRBJ1-6|TRBD1|TRBV13|-
TGTGCCAGCAGCTTTTGGACAGGGGGGACCAATTCACCCCTCCACTTT
CASSFWTGGTNSPLHF
>TRBJ2-7|TRBD2|TRBV4-3|-
TGCGCCAGCAGCCAAGTGACAATCGGACTAGCGGGGAGCTACGAGCAGTACTTC
CASSQVTIGLAGSYEQYF
>TRBJ2-4|-|TRBV7-9|-
TGTGCCAGCAGCTTAGACATGCTCAAAGCCATTCAGTACTTC
CASSLDMLKAIQYF
>TRBJ2-5|TRBD2|TRBV7-2|-
TGTGCCAGCAGCCCAGGGACTAGCGGGAGGCTGTACCAAGAGACCCAGTACTTC
CASSPGTSGRLYQETQYF
>TRBJ1-2|-|TRBV29-1|-
TGCAGCGGGGCGGGAGCGCGTGGCTACACCTTC
CSGAGARGYTF
>TRBJ1-5|TRBD1|TRBV2|-
TGTGCCAGCAGTGTTGGACAGGGATGGAGGAGCAATCAGCCCCAGCATTTT
CASSVGQGWRSNQPQHF
>TRBJ2-7|-|TRBV9|-
TGTGCCAGCAGCGTAGAAGGGCAGCCACCCTACGAGCAGTACTTC
CASSVEGQPPYEQYF
>TRBJ2-2|TRBD2|TRBV10-3|-
TGTGCCATCAGGGAGACTAGCGGAACCGGGGAGCTGTTTTTT
CAIRETSGTGELFF
>TRBJ2-3|-|TRBV10-3|once
TGTGCCATCAGTGAATACGAAGATACGCAGTATTTT
CAISEYEDTQYF
>TRBJ1-6|-|TRBV9|-
TGTGCCAGCAGCGTAGGAAGTGCCTATAATTCACCCCTCCACTTT
CASSVGSAYNSPLHF
>TRBJ2-1|TRBD2|TRBV5-6|-
TGTGCCAGCAGCTCAAGACTAGCGGAGGATTTCAATGAGCAGTTCTTC
CASSSRLAEDFNEQFF
>TRBJ2-1|TRBD2|TRBV30|few
TGTGCCTGGAGTGGAGGGGCACTAGCGGGAATCTATGAGCAGTTCTTC
CAWSGGALAGIYEQFF
>TRBJ1-1|-|TRBV23-1|once
TGCGCCAGCAGTCTTTGCAGGCTGAACACTGAAGCTTTCTTT
CASSLCRLNTEAFF
>TRBJ2-3|-|TRBV7-2|-
TGTGCCAGCAGCCCTCGGCAGCGTTCCTCCCCAGATACGCAGTATTTT
CASSPRQRSSPDTQYF
>TRBJ1-2|-|TRBV14|once
TGTGCCAGCAGCCATGTCGGGGGCGGGGATGGCTACACCTTC
CASSHVGGGDGYTF
>TRBJ2-7|TRBD1|TRBV29-1|-
TGCAGCGTAGGACAGGTATACGAGCAGTACTTC
CSVGQVYEQYF
>TRBJ2-5|TRBD2|TRBV4-1|few
TGCGCCAGCAGCTCCAGACTAGCGGGGCCCCAAGAGACCCAGTACTTC
CASSSRLAGPQETQYF
>TRBJ2-1|-|TRBV18|-
TGTGCCAGCTCCCGTGGGGAGCTCAATGAGCAGTTCTTC
CASSRGELNEQFF
>TRBJ2-3|TRBD1|TRBV30|few
TGTGCCTGGAGCGGACAGGGGAACACAGATACGCAGTATTTT
CAWSGQGNTDTQYF
>TRBJ2-2|-|TRBV9|-
TGTGCCAGCAGCGTAGGAGCTGGCGGGGAGCTGTTTTTT
CASSVGAGGELFF
>TRBJ2-5|-|TRBV29-1|-
TGCAGCGTCGATTGGGAATTCCAAGAGACCCAGTACTTC
CSVDWEFQETQYF
>TRBJ2-1|-|TRBV28|few
TGTGCCAGCAGTTTTATCAATGAGCAGTTCTTC
CASSFINEQFF
>TRBJ1-3|-|TRBV30|-
TGTGCCTGGAGTAATGGAAACACCATATATTTT
CAWSNGNTIYF
>TRBJ2-3|TRBD1|TRBV5-4|-
TGTGCCAGCAGCTTGGGGACAGGGCGCACAGATACGCAGTATTTT
CASSLGTGRTDTQYF